A single sample is the source of the 11 T cell receptor beta chains below, sequenced in a study of tissue T cells after allogeneic stem cell transplantation. The protocol was immunoSEQ multiplex PCR, while the TCRdb copy is restricted to in-frame clones and leaves out a portion. Among 12,000 or so clones listed, about two thirds were seen once. The sequenced sample was tissue from the right colon, obtained at autopsy. These receptors originate from a woman aged 18-49 years with breast cancer.

This sequence joins TRBV9 and TRBJ2-7, with 9 bases aligning to TRBD1. Looked up from germline, CDR1 is SGDLS and CDR2 is YYNGEE. With 4 bases clipped from V and 9 bases from J, the junction kept 8 bases outside the gene matches. The CDR3 extends over 13 amino acids. As DNA, the CDR3 is TGTGCCAGCAGCTACCGGGACAGGGACAGGCAGTACTTC. Translating gives CASSYRDRDRQYF. Supplemented by reference TRBV9 and TRBJ2-7, the full variable domain reads DSGVTQTPKHLITATGQRVTLRCSPRSGDLSVYWYQQSLDQGLQFLIQYYNGEERAKGNILERFSAQQFPDLHSELNLSSLELGDSALYFCASSYRDRDRQYFGPGTRLTVT.

The rearrangement links TRBV3-1 (or the pseudogene TRBV3-2) to TRBJ1-1; D unresolved. The V end was cut by 0 bases, the J end by 4 bases, with 18 bases between. The CDR3 length is 17 residues. Per germline, CDR1 LGHDT and CDR2 YNNKEL (reference sequence). The CDR3 DNA is TGTGCCAGCAGCCAAGAAAACACGCCGGCCCGGGCCACTGAAGCTTTCTTT. It encodes CASSQENTPARATEAFF.

This sequence joins TRBV4-3 and TRBJ2-3, with 8 bases lining up with TRBD2. The CDR3 has 16 residues. With V trimmed by 4 bases and J by 2 bases, 8 bases remained unmatched. Germline V gene data show CDR1 as LGHNA and CDR2 as YSLEER. Here the CDR3 DNA reads TGCGCCAGCAGCCCCGACCGGCGGGAGGCCACAGATACGCAGTATTTT. Amino acids: CASSPDRREATDTQYF.

This chain uses TRBV7-9 with TRBJ2-5; TRBD2 might be the D (5 bases). Germline lookup yields CDR1 SEHNR and CDR2 FQNEAQ (reference sequence). The CDR3 is made up of 13 amino acids. The germline V and J ends were trimmed by 5 bases and 5 bases, with 12 bases remaining between them. This chain's CDR3 is CASSEDVAETQYF. In DNA, the CDR3 is TGTGCCAGCAGCGAGGATGTAGCGGAGACCCAGTACTTC.

The rearrangement joins TRBV4-2 to TRBJ2-3; D not certain. The germline V gene encodes CDR1 LGHNA and CDR2 YNFKEQ. The CDR3 spans 13 residues. V shed 5 bases and J shed 1 base, with 7 bases lying between them. DNA of the CDR3: TGTGCCAGCAGCGGCAGCCGCACAGATACGCAGTATTTT. It specifies CASSGSRTDTQYF.

The chain couples TRBV6-5 to TRBJ2-3; the match to TRBD2 covers 7 bases. The CDR3 loop spans 15 amino acids. The germline V gene encodes CDR1 MNHEY and CDR2 SVGAGI. The ends lost 2 bases at V and 5 bases at J; junction bases unmatched: 7. The CDR3 reads CASSYGEGVIDTQYF. Here the CDR3 DNA reads TGTGCCAGCAGTTACGGGGAGGGAGTGATAGATACGCAGTATTTT.

CDR3 region: CEGRTGEQYF. The CDR3 nucleotides are TGTGAGGGGAGGACGGGCGAGCAGTACTTC. This chain connects TRBV30 to TRBJ2-7, with D perhaps TRBD2 (6 bases). The CDR3 consists of 10 residues. Germline V gene data show CDR1 as GTSNPN and CDR2 as SVGIG (reference sequence).

The chain uses TRBV24-1 and TRBJ1-4; TRBD1 aligns across 7 bases. The germline V gene encodes CDR1 KGHDR and CDR2 SFDVKD. The CDR3 consists of 14 residues. Losses at the gene ends were 7 bases for V and 3 bases for J; bases not matched to a gene: 4. CDR3 sequence: CATSTGAANEKLFF. In DNA form, the CDR3 reads TGTGCCACCAGCACAGGGGCGGCTAATGAAAAACTGTTTTTT.

This rearrangement joins TRBV7-8 to TRBJ2-7; D is unresolved. V lost 5 bases and J 3 bases, leaving 11 bases between the germline ends. Looked up from germline, CDR1 is SGHVS and CDR2 is FQNEAQ. This CDR3 contains 13 residues. CDR3 in amino acids: CASSPRLGYEQYF. DNA for the CDR3: TGTGCCAGCAGCCCCAGACTTGGCTACGAGCAGTACTTC.

The chain carries TRBV20-1 and TRBJ1-2; D is ambiguous. Germline V gene sequence: CDR1 DFQATT, CDR2 SNEGSKA (reference sequence). This CDR3 spans 9 amino acids. Trimming removed 0 bases from V and 14 bases from J, with 7 bases in between. DNA for the CDR3: TGCAGTGCTAGAGAACGGGGTACCTTC. Translated, it gives CSARERGTF.

This chain connects TRBV7-2 to TRBJ2-7; D is undetermined. In germline, CDR1 is SGHTA, CDR2 FQGNSA. This CDR3 comprises 15 residues. Trimming removed 3 bases from V and 2 bases from J, with 14 bases in between. The CDR3 region has the DNA TGTGCCAGCAGCTTGGCCGGTCCACCCACCTACGAGCAGTACTTC. This codes for CASSLAGPPTYEQYF.